This entry lists 3 T cell receptor beta chains sequenced from one sample in a study of cytomegalovirus exposure and HLA in healthy donors. The PCR employed 60 Vbeta primers together with 13 Jbeta primers. This table comes from immunoSEQ multiplex PCR, and its TCRdb copy is limited to in-frame clones, with some not included. There are 130,000 or so clones in the sample; around 70% occur only once, and approximately 7% lies in the top ten. Sample: PBMCs. The origin of the receptors is a man aged 35 to 55 in good health and CMV-seropositive.

This sequence joins TRBV7-2 and TRBJ1-1, with 7 bases matching TRBD1. V lost 5 bases, J lost 8 bases, and 5 bases stayed unmatched. CDR3 length: 12 residues. Germline loops: CDR1 SGHTA, CDR2 FQGNSA. CDR3 sequence reads: CASSPNRGEAFF. The DNA of the CDR3 is TGTGCCAGCAGCCCTAACAGGGGAGAAGCTTTCTTT.

The V gene is TRBV5-4, the J gene TRBJ2-7, with TRBD2 matching over 10 bases. Germline trimming cut 0 bases from V and 4 bases from J; bases unmatched to any gene: 7. The CDR3 is 16 amino acids. CDR1 and CDR2 (germline): SGHNT, YYREEE (reference sequence). The CDR3 DNA reads as TGTGCCAGCAGCTTGGGGGCTAGCGGGAGTAAATACGAGCAGTACTTC. Its protein is CASSLGASGSKYEQYF.

This chain uses TRBV10-3 with TRBJ2-6; D is ambiguous. The length of the CDR3 is 16 residues. The germline CDR1 and CDR2 sequences are ENHRY and SYGVKD. Trimming removed 2 bases at V and 2 bases at J, with 10 bases between. The CDR3 sequence: CAISEGPKAGANVLTF. CDR3 sequence (DNA): TGTGCCATCAGTGAGGGGCCGAAGGCTGGGGCCAACGTCCTGACTTTC.